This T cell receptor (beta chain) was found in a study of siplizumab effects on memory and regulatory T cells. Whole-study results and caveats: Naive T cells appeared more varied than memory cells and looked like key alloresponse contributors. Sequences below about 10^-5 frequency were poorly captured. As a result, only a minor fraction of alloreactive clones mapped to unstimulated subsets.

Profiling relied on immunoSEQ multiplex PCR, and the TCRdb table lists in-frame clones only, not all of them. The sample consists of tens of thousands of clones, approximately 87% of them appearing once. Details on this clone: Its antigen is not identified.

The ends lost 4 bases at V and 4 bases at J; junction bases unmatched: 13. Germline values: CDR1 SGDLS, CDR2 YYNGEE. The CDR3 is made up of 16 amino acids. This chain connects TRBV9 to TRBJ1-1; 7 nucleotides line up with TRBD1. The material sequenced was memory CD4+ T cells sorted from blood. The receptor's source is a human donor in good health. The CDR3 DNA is TGTGCCAGCAGCCCAAACACAGGGGCGTTGGGCACTGAAGCTTTCTTT. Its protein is CASSPNTGALGTEAFF.